The T cell receptor beta chain described here comes from a study of blood T cell repertoires in COVID-19. Study-wide background: The United States, Italy and Spain were the sources of the acute and convalescent COVID-19 samples.

TCRdb keeps only in-frame clones here, not all; method: immunoSEQ multiplex PCR. The data contain some 66,000 clones, roughly 92% of them seen just once; the ten biggest clones take up approximately 2.9%. The CDR3 totals 16 residues. CDR1 LGHDT and CDR2 YNNKEL come from the germline V gene (reference sequence). The junction had 8 bases not matched to a gene; V was cut back by 4 bases and J by 3 bases. The chain links TRBV3-1 (or the pseudogene TRBV3-2) to TRBJ2-1; 8 nucleotides match TRBD2. Sequenced material: peripheral blood. The TCR comes from a man in his sixties or seventies with active COVID-19. CDR3 sequence: CASSRSTGGGYNEQFF. In DNA form, the CDR3 reads TGTGCCAGCAGCCGTTCGACGGGGGGGGGCTACAATGAGCAGTTCTTC.